Following are 5 T cell receptor beta chains from one sample sequenced in a study of patients and donors after allogeneic stem cell transplantation. TCRdb independently ran MiXCR on the RT-PCR reads; one entry per CDR3 protein. This table has 57,000 or so distinct CDR3 sequences, 13% appearing once. The sequencing sample was made of blood, either unsorted or a sorted T cell fraction (not recorded which). All receptors come from a human donor who was either an allogeneic HSCT recipient or a stem cell or donor lymphocyte infusion donor (not recorded which). It is not recorded whose cells these are; they may come from a transplant donor.

The chain couples TRBV7-6 to TRBJ2-1; TRBD2 agrees at 9 bases. V shed 0 bases, J shed 0 bases, and the junction held 6 bases outside the gene matches. CDR1 and CDR2 (germline): SGHVS, FNYEAQ. The CDR3 runs 18 residues. In DNA, the CDR3 is TGTGCCAGCAGCTTAGCTGCGAGCGGGAGGTACTCCTACAATGAGCAGTTCTTC. Its translation: CASSLAASGRYSYNEQFF. Using reference TRBV7-6 and TRBJ2-1 for the parts outside the CDR3, the full variable domain is GAGVSQSPRYKVTKRGQDVALRCDPISGHVSLYWYRQALGQGPEFLTYFNYEAQQDKSGLPNDRFSAERPEGSISTLTIQRTEQRDSAMYRCASSLAASGRYSYNEQFFGPGTRLTVL.

The V call is TRBV4-1, the J call TRBJ1-5; D ambiguous. V gave up 2 bases and J gave up 1 base, with 15 bases separating them. The germline gives CDR1 MGHRA, CDR2 YSYEKL. The CDR3 runs to 17 residues. The CDR3 DNA reads TGCGCCAGCAGCCAACATCCTGTCCAGGCAAGCAATCAGCCCCAGCATTTT. Protein sequence: CASSQHPVQASNQPQHF.

This clonotype was seen only a few times. J is TRBJ2-5 and V is TRBV10-3, with D possibly called TRBD1 or TRBD2 (6 bases each). Trimming stripped 3 bases from V and 0 bases from J, with 11 bases between. CDR3 length: 15 amino acids. The germline V gene has CDR1 ENHRY and CDR2 SYGVKD. DNA of the CDR3: TGTGCCATCAGTGAAGGGGGGACATACCAAGAGACCCAGTACTTC. This encodes CAISEGGTYQETQYF.

In its sample, this clonotype was seen a few times. This chain connects TRBV5-1 to TRBJ2-4; 8 bases map to TRBD1. Germline CDR1 reads SGHRS; CDR2 reads YFSETQ. The CDR3 is 16 residues long. Trimming cost V 4 bases and J 9 bases; bases outside gene matches: 15. The CDR3, as DNA: TGCGCCAGCAGCCGAGGTATGATGGGACAGGAGGCCATTCAGTACTTC. It translates to CASSRGMMGQEAIQYF.

This clonotype was picked up a small number of times. The rearrangement joins TRBV5-1 to TRBJ2-1; D gene unclear. The CDR3 totals 16 residues. CDR1 and CDR2 (germline): SGHRS, YFSETQ. Trimming stripped 5 bases from V and 8 bases from J, with 23 bases between. CDR3 region: CASSRLVATPKDEQFF. The CDR3, as DNA: TGCGCCAGCAGTCGGTTGGTGGCAACCCCAAAGGATGAGCAGTTCTTC. Filled out from reference TRBV5-1 and TRBJ2-1, the complete variable domain reads KAGVTQTPRYLIKTRGQQVTLSCSPISGHRSVSWYQQTPGQGLQFLFEYFSETQRNKGNFPGRFSGRQFSNSRSEMNVSTLELGDSALYLCASSRLVATPKDEQFFGPGTRLTVL.